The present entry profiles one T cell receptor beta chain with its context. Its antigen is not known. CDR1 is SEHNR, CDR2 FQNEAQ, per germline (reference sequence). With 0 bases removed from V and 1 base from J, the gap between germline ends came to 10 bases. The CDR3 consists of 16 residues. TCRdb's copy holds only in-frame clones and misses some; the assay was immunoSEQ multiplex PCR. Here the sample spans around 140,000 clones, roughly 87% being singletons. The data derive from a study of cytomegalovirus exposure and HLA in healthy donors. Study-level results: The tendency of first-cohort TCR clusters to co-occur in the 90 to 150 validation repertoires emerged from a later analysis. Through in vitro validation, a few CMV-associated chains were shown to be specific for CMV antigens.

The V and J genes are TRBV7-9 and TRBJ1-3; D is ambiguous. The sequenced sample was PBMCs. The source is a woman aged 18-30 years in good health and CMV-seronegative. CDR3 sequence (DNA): TGTGCCAGCAGCTTAGCGCCGGGAGAATCTGGAAACACCATATATTTT. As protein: CASSLAPGESGNTIYF.